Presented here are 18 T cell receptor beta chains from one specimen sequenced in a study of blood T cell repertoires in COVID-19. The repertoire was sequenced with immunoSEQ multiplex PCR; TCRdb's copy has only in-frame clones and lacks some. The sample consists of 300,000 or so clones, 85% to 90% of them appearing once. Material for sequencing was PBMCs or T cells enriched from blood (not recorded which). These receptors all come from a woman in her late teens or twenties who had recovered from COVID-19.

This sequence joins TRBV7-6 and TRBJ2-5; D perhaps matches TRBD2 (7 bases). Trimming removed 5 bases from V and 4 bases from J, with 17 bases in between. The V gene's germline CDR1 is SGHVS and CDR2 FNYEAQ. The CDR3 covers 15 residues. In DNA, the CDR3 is TGTGCCAGCAGCCCTGGGGAGGGGGAGACAGAGACCCAGTACTTC. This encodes CASSPGEGETETQYF.

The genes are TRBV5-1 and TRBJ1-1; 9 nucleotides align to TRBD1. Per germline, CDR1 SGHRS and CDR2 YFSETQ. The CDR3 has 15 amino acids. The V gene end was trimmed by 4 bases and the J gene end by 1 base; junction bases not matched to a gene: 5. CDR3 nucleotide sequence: TGCGCCAGCAGCGACGGGACAGGGCCGAACACTGAAGCTTTCTTT. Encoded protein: CASSDGTGPNTEAFF.

The chain's CDR3 is CASSLSGRSYNEQFF. The CDR3 nucleotides read TGTGCCAGCAGCCTCAGCGGGAGATCCTACAATGAGCAGTTCTTC. The rearrangement uses TRBV7-9 and TRBJ2-1, with 8 positions matching TRBD2. V lost 5 bases to trimming and J lost 1 base; unmatched junction nucleotides: 4. Germline V gene sequence: CDR1 SEHNR, CDR2 FQNEAQ (reference sequence). CDR3 length equals 15 residues. Based on the CDR3 plus reference TRBV7-9 and TRBJ2-1, the full variable domain is DTGVSQNPRHKITKRGQNVTFRCDPISEHNRLYWYRQTLGQGPEFLTYFQNEAQLEKSRLLSDRFSAERPKGSFSTLEIQRTEQGDSAMYLCASSLSGRSYNEQFFGPGTRLTVL.

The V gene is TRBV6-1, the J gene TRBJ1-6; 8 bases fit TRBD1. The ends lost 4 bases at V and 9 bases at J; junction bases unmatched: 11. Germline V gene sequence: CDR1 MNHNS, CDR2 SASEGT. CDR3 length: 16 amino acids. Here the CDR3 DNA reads TGTGCCAGCAGTGGGGACAGGTTTGACCTGTCTTCACCCCTCCACTTT. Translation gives CASSGDRFDLSSPLHF.

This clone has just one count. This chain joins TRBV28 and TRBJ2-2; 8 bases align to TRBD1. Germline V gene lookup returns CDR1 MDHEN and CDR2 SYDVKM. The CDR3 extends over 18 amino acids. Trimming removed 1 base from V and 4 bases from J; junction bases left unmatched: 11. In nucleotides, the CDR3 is TGTGCCAGCAGTTTATCTGTCGGGCAGGGGGCGGCCACCGGGGAGCTGTTTTTT. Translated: CASSLSVGQGAATGELFF. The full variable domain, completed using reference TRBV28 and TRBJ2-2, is DVKVTQSSRYLVKRTGEKVFLECVQDMDHENMFWYRQDPGLGLRLIYFSYDVKMKEKGDIPEGYSVSREKKERFSLILESASTNQTSMYLCASSLSVGQGAATGELFFGEGSRLTVL.

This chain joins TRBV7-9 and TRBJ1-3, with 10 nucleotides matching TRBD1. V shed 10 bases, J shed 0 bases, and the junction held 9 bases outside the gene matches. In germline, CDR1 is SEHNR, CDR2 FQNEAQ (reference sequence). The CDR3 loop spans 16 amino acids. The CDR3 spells CATIQGQGLSGNTIYF. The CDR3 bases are TGTGCCACCATCCAGGGACAGGGGCTCTCTGGAAACACCATATATTTT. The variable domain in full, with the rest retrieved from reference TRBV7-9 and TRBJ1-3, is DTGVSQNPRHKITKRGQNVTFRCDPISEHNRLYWYRQTLGQGPEFLTYFQNEAQLEKSRLLSDRFSAERPKGSFSTLEIQRTEQGDSAMYLCATIQGQGLSGNTIYFGEGSWLTVV.

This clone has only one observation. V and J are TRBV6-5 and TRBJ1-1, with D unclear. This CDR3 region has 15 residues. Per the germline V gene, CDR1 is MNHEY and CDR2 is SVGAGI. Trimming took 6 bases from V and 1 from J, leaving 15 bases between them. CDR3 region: CASSPTGSGNTEAFF. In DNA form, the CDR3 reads TGTGCCAGCAGCCCCACTGGATCGGGGAACACTGAAGCTTTCTTT.

The CDR3 is CATSGRTGGITEAFF. The CDR3 bases are TGTGCCACCAGTGGTCGTACGGGCGGGATCACTGAAGCTTTCTTT. This chain connects TRBV24-1 to TRBJ1-1; D is ambiguous. CDR1 and CDR2 (germline): KGHDR, SFDVKD. The V end lost 5 bases, the J end lost 4 bases, and 16 bases lay between the germline ends. CDR3 length equals 15 residues.

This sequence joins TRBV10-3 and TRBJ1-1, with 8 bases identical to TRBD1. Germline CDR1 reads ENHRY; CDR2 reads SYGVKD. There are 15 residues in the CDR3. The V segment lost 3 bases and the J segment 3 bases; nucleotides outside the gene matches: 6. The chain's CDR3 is CAISDYQGAHTEAFF. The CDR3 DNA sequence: TGTGCCATCAGTGATTATCAGGGGGCTCACACTGAAGCTTTCTTT.

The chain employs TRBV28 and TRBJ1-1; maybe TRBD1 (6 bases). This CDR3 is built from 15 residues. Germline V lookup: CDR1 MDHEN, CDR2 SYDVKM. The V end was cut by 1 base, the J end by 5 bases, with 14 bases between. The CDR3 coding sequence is TGTGCCAGCAGTTTATCAGGGGCCCAGGGAACTGAAGCTTTCTTT. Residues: CASSLSGAQGTEAFF.

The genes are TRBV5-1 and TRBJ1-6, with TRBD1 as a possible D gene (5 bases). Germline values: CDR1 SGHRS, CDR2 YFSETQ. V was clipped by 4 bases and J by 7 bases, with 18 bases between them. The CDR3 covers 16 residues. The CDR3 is CASSPGGGGDNSPLHF. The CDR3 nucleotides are TGCGCCAGCAGCCCGGGGGGAGGCGGTGACAATTCACCCCTCCACTTT.

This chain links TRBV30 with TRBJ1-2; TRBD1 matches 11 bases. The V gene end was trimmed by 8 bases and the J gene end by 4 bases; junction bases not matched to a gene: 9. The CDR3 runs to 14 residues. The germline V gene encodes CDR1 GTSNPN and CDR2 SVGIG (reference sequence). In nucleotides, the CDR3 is TGTGCCGGAGGGACAGGGGGGCTAAGCTATGGCTACACCTTC. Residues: CAGGTGGLSYGYTF.

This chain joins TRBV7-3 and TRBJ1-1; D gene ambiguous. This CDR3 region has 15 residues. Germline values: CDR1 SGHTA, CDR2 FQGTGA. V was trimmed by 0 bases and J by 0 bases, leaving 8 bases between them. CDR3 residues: CASSLTVNMNTEAFF. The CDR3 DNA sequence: TGTGCCAGCAGCTTAACCGTCAACATGAACACTGAAGCTTTCTTT. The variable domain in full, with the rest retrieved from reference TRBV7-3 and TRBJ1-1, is GAGVSQTPSNKVTEKGKYVELRCDPISGHTALYWYRQSLGQGPEFLIYFQGTGAADDSGLPNDRFFAVRPEGSVSTLKIQRTERGDSAVYLCASSLTVNMNTEAFFGQGTRLTVV.

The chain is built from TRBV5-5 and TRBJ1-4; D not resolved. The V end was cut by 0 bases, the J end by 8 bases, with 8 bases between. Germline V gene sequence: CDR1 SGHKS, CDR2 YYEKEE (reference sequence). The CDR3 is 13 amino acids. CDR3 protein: CASSLGGFEKLFF. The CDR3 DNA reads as TGTGCCAGCAGCTTGGGAGGGTTCGAAAAACTGTTTTTT. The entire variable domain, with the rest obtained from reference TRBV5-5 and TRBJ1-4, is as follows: DAGVTQSPTHLIKTRGQQVTLRCSPISGHKSVSWYQQVLGQGPQFIFQYYEKEERGRGNFPDRFSARQFPNYSSELNVNALLLGDSALYLCASSLGGFEKLFFGSGTQLSVL.

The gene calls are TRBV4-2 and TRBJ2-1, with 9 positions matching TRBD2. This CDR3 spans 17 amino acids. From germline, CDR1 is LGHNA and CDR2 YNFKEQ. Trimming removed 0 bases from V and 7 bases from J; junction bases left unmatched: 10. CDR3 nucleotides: TGTGCCAGCAGCCAAGATTCGGCGGCGGGGGGGACAAATGAGCAGTTCTTC. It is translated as CASSQDSAAGGTNEQFF.

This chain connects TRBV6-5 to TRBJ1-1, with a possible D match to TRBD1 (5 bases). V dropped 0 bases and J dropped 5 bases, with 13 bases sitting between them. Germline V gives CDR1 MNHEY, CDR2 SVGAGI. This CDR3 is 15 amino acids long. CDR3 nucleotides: TGTGCCAGCAGTTACTCGAGAAGGGGAGGGACTGAAGCTTTCTTT. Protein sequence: CASSYSRRGGTEAFF.

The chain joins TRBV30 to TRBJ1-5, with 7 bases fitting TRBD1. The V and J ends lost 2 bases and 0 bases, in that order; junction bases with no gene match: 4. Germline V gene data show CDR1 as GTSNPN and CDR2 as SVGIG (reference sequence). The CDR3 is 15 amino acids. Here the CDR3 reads CAWSMGQISNQPQHF. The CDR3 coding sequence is TGTGCCTGGAGTATGGGACAGATTAGCAATCAGCCCCAGCATTTT. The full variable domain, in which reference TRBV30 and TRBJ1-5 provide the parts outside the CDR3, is SQTIHQWPATLVQPVGSPLSLECTVEGTSNPNLYWYRQAAGRGLQLLFYSVGIGQISSEVPQNLSASRPQDRQFILSSKKLLLSDSGFYLCAWSMGQISNQPQHFGDGTRLSIL.

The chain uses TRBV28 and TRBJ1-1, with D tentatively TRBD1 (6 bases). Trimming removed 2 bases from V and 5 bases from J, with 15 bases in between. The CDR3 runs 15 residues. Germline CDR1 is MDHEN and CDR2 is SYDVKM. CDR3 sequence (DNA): TGTGCCAGCAGTTTAGTTAGGGGGGGCGTTACTGAAGCTTTCTTT. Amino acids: CASSLVRGGVTEAFF.